This T cell receptor beta chain emerged from a study of blood T cell repertoires in COVID-19. The table came from immunoSEQ multiplex PCR; TCRdb's copy has only in-frame clones and leaves some out. The data hold under 200,000 clones, with 82% observed a single time. Self-reported history from a screening survey and questionnaire set each donor's cohort. Recovery among Cohort 3 donors was established by two negative PCRs, clearance, or symptom resolution. The CDR3 loop spans 15 amino acids. Germline V CDR1 and CDR2: SGHNT, YYREEE (reference sequence). The ends lost 2 bases at V and 7 bases at J; junction bases unmatched: 12.

The chain employs TRBV5-4 and TRBJ2-7; 7 bases match TRBD1. The clonotype originates from a man between 60 and 75 years old who had recovered from COVID-19. Sequencing used PBMCs or T cells enriched from blood (not recorded which). The CDR3 DNA is TGTGCCAGCAGCTTCCAAACAGGGGAATCGCGGGAGCAGTACTTC. Amino acids: CASSFQTGESREQYF. Looking up the rest from reference TRBV5-4 and TRBJ2-7 gives the full variable domain: ETGVTQSPTHLIKTRGQQVTLRCSSQSGHNTVSWYQQALGQGPQFIFQYYREEENGRGNFPPRFSGLQFPNYSSELNVNALELDDSALYLCASSFQTGESREQYFGPGTRLTVT.